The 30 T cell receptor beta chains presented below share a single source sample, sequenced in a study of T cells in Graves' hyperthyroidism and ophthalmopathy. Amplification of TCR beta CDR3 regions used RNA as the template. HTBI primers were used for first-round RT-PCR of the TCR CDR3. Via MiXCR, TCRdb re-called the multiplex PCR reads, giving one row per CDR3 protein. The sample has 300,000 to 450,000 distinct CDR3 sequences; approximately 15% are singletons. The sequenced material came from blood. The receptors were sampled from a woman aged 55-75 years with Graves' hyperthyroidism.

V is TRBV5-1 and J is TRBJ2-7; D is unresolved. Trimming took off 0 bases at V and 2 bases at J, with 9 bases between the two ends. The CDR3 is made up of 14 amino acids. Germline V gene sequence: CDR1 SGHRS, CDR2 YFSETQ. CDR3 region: CASSLGQETYEQYF. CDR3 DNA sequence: TGCGCCAGCAGCTTGGGGCAGGAAACCTACGAGCAGTACTTC.

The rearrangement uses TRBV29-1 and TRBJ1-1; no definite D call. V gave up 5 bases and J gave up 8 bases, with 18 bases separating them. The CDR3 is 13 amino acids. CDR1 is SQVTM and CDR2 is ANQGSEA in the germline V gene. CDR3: CSVTPGPTPEAFF. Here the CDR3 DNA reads TGCAGCGTTACCCCGGGCCCCACACCCGAAGCTTTCTTT.

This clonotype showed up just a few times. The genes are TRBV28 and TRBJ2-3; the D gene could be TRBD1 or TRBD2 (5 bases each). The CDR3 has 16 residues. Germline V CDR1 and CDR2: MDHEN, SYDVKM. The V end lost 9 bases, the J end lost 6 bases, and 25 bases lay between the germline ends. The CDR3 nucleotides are TGTGCCAGTCGAGGGGTCGTCCAGATCCCAGCCGATACGCAGTATTTT. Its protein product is CASRGVVQIPADTQYF.

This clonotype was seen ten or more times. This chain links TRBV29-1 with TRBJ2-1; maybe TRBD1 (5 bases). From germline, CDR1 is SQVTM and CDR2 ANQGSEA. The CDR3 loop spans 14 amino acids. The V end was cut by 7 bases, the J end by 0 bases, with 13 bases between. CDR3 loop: CSGTTVSSYNEQFF. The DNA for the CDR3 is TGCAGCGGTACGACAGTCAGCTCCTACAATGAGCAGTTCTTC.

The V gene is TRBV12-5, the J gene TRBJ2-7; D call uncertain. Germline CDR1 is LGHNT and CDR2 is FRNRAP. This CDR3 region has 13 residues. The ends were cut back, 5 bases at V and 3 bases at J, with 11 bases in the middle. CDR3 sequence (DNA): TGTGCTAGTGGTCCCCCGGAAGGCTACGAGCAGTACTTC. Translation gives CASGPPEGYEQYF.

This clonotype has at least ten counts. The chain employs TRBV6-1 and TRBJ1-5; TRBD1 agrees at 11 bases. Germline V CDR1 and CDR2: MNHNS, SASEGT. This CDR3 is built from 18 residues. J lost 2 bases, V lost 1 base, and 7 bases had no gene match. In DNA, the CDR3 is TGTGCCAGCAGTGAAGGGACAGGGGGCGCCTGGGGCAATCAGCCCCAGCATTTT. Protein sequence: CASSEGTGGAWGNQPQHF.

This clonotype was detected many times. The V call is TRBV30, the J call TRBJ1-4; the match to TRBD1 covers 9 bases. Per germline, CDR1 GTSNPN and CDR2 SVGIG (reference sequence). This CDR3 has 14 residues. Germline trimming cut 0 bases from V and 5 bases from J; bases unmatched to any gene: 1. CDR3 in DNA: TGTGCCTGGAGTGTGACAGGGGGAAATGAAAAACTGTTTTTT. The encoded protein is CAWSVTGGNEKLFF.

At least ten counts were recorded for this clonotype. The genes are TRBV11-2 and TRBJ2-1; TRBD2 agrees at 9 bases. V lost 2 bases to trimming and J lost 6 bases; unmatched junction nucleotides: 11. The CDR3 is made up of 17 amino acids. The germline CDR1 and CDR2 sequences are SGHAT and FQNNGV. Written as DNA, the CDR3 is TGTGCCAGCAGCTTAACTAGCGGGTCCCTACGGGGCAATGAGCAGTTCTTC. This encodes CASSLTSGSLRGNEQFF.

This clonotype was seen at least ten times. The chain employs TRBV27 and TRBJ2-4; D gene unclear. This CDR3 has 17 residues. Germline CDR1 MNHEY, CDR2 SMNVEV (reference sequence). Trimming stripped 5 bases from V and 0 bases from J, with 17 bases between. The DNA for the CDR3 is TGTGCCAGCAGTCCCCTCGTGAGGTCCCTAGCCAAAAACATTCAGTACTTC. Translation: CASSPLVRSLAKNIQYF.

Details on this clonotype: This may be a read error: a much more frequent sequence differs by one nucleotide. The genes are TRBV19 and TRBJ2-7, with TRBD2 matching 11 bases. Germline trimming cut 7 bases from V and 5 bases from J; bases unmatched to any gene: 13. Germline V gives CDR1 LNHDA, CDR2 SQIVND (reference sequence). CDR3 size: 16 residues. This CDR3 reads CASMPGSSGRINEQYF. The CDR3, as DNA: TGTGCCAGTATGCCCGGGTCTAGCGGGAGGATCAACGAGCAGTACTTC.

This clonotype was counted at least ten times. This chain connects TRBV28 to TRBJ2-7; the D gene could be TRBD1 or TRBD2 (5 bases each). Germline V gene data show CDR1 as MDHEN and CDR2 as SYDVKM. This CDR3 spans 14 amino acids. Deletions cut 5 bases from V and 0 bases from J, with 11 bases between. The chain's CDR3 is CASSARDLSYEQYF. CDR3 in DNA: TGTGCCAGCAGTGCCCGGGACCTCTCCTACGAGCAGTACTTC.

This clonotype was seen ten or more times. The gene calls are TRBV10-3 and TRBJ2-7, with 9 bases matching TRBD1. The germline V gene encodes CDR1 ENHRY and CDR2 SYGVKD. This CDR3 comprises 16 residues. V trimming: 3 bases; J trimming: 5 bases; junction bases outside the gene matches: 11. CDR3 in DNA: TGTGCCATCAGTGACAGGGGACAGGGCCTTGTCGACGAGCAGTACTTC. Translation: CAISDRGQGLVDEQYF.

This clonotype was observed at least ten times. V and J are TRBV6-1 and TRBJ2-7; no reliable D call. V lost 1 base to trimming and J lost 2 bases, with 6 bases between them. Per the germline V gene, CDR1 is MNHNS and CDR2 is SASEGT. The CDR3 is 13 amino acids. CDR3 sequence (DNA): TGTGCCAGCAGTGAAGTCGCCACCTACGAGCAGTACTTC. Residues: CASSEVATYEQYF.

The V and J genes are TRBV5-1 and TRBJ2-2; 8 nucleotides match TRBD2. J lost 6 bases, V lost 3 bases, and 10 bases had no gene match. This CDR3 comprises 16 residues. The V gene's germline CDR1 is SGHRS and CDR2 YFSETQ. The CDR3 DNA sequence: TGCGCCAGCAGCTCCGGGGGGGGGCCACTGGCCGGGGAGCTGTTTTTT. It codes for CASSSGGGPLAGELFF.

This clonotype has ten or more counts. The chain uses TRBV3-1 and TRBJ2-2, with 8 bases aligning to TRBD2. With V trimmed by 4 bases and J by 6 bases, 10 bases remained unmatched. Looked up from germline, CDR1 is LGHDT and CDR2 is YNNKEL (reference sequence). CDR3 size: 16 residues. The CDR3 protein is CASSPFLDGRAGELFF. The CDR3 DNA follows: TGTGCCAGCAGCCCGTTCTTGGACGGGAGGGCCGGGGAGCTGTTTTTT.

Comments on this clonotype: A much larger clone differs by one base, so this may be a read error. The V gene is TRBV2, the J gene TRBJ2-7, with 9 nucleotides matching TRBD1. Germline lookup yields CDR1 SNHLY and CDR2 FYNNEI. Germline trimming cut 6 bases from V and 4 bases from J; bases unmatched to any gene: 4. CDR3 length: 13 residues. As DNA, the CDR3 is TGTGCCAGCAGGGGGACAGGGATTTACGAGCAGTACTTC. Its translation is CASRGTGIYEQYF.

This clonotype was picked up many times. This chain's CDR3 is CAISGSPGGSPSYEQYF. In DNA, the CDR3 is TGTGCCATCAGCGGGAGTCCGGGCGGGAGTCCCTCTTACGAGCAGTACTTC. V and J are TRBV10-3 and TRBJ2-7; 7 positions match TRBD2. J lost 4 bases, V lost 6 bases, and 18 bases had no gene match. The CDR3 has 17 residues. CDR1 ENHRY and CDR2 SYGVKD come from the germline V gene.

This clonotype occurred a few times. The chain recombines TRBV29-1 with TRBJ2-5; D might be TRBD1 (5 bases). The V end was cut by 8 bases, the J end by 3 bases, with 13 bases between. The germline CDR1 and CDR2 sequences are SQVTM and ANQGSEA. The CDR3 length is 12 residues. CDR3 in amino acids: CSTLGAEETQYF. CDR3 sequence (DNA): TGCAGCACCTTAGGGGCCGAAGAGACCCAGTACTTC.

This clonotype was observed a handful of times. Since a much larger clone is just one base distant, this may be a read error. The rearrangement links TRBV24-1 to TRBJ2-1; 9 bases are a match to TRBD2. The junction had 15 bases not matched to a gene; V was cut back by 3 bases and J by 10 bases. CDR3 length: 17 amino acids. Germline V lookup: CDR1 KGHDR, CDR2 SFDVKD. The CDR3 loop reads CATSDTQRLAALREQFF. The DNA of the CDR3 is TGTGCCACCAGTGATACCCAGAGACTAGCGGCACTCCGAGAGCAGTTCTTC.

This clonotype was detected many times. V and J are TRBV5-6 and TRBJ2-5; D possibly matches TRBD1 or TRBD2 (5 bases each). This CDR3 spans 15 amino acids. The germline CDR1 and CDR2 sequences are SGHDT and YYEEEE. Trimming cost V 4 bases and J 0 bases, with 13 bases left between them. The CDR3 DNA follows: TGTGCCAGCAGCGAGGGGAGTGTTTACCAAGAGACCCAGTACTTC. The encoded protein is CASSEGSVYQETQYF.

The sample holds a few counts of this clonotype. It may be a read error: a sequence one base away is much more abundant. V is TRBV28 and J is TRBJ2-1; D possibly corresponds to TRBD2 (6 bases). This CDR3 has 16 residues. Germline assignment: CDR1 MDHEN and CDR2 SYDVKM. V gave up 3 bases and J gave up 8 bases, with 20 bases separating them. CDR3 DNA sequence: TGTGCCAGCAGTTTTAGTGCGGGAAGAAAATACGATGAGCAGTTCTTC. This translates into CASSFSAGRKYDEQFF.

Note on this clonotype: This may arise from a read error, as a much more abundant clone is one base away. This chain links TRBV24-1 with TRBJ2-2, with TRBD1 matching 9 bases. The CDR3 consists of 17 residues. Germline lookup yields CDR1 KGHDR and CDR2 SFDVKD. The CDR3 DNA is TGTACCACCAGGGCTTTCATGGACAGGGGGAACACCGGGGAGCTGTTTTTT. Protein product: CTTRAFMDRGNTGELFF.

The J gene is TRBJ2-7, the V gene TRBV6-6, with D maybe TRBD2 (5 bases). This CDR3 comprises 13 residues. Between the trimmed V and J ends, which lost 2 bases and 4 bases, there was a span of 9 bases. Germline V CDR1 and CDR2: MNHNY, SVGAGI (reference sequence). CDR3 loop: CASSYGSGYEQYF. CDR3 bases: TGTGCCAGCAGTTACGGATCGGGGTACGAGCAGTACTTC.

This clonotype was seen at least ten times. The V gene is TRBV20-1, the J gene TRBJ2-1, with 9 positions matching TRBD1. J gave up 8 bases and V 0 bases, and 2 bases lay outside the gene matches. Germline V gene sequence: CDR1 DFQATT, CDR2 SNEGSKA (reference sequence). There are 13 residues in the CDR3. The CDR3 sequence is CSARDRQGDEQFF. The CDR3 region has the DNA TGCAGTGCTAGAGATCGACAGGGGGATGAGCAGTTCTTC.

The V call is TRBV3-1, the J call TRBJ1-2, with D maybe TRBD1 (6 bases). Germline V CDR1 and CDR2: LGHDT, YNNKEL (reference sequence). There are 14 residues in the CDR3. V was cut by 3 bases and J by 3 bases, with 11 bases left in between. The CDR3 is CASSQADRYYGYTF. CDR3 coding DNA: TGTGCCAGCAGCCAGGCGGACAGATACTATGGCTACACCTTC.

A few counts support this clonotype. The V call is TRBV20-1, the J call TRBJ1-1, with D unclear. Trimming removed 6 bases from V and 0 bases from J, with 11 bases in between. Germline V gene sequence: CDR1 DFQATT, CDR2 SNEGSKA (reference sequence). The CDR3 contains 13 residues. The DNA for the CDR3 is TGCAGTGCGGAACAGATCATGAACACTGAAGCTTTCTTT. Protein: CSAEQIMNTEAFF.

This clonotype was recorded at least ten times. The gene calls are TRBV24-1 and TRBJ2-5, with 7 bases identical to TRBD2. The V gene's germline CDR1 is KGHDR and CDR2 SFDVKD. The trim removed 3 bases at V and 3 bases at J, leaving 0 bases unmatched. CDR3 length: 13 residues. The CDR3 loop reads CATSDGGEETQYF. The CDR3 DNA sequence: TGTGCCACCAGTGATGGGGGGGAAGAGACCCAGTACTTC.

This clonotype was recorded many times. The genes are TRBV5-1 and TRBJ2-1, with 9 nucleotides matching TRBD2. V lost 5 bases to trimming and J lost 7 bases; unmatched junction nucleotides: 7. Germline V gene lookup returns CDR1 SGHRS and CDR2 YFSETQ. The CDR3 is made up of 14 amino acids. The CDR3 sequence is CASSLQRGENEQFF. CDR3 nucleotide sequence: TGCGCCAGCAGTCTGCAGCGGGGGGAGAATGAGCAGTTCTTC.

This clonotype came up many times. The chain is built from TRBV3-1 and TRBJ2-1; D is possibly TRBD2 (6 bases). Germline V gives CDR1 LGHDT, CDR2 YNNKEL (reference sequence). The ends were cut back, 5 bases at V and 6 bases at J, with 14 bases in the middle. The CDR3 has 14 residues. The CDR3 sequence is CASSSRLATNEQFF. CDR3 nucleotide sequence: TGTGCCAGCAGCTCCCGGCTAGCGACCAATGAGCAGTTCTTC.

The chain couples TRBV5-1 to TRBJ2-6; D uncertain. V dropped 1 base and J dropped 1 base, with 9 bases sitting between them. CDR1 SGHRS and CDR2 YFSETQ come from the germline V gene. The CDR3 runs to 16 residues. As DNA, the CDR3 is TGCGCCAGCAGCTTGATGATCGGATCTGGGGCCAACGTCCTGACTTTC. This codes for CASSLMIGSGANVLTF.